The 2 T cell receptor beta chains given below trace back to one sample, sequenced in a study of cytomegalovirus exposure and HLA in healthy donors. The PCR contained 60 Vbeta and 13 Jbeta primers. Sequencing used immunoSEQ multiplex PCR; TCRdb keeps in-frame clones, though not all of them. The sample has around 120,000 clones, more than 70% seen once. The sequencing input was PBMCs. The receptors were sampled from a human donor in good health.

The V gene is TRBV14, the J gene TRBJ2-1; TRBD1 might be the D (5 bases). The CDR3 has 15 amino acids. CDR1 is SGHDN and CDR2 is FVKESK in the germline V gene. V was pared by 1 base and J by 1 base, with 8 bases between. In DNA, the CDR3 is TGTGCCAGCAGCCAAGTCACAGGTTCCTACAATGAGCAGTTCTTC. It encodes CASSQVTGSYNEQFF.

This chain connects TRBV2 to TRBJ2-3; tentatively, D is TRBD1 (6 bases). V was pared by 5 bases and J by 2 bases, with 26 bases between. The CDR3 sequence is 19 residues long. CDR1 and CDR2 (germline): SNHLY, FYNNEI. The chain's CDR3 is CASSHWVLQGLGLTDTQYF. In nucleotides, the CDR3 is TGTGCCAGCAGTCACTGGGTACTACAGGGTTTAGGGCTCACAGATACGCAGTATTTT. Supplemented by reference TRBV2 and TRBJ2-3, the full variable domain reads EPEVTQTPSHQVTQMGQEVILRCVPISNHLYFYWYRQILGQKVEFLVSFYNNEISEKSEIFDDQFSVERPDGSNFTLKIRSTKLEDSAMYFCASSHWVLQGLGLTDTQYFGPGTRLTVL.